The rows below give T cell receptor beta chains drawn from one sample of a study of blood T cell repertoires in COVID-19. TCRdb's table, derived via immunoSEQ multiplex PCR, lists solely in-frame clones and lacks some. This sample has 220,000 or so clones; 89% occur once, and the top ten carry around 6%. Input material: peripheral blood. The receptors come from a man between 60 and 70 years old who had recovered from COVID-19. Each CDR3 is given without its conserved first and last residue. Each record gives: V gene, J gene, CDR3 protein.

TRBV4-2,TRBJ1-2,ASSQGFRDGYT
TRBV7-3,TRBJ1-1,ASSKDRGNPNTEAF
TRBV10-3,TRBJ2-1,AISQPGQGLLSSYNEQF
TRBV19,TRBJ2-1,ATQGLEDRSYNEQF
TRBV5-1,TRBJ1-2,ASSLIDRYGYT
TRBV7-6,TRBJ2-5,ASSPRAGETQY
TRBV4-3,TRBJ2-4,ASSQGLAKNIQY
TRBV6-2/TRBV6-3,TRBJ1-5,ASSSGANQPQH
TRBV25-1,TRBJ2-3,ASSEYLAGVVDTQY
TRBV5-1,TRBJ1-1,ASSLGQGVLKAF
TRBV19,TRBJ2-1,ASSRTSGDNEQF
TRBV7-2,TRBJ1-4,ASSPAGAGGRRTNEKLF
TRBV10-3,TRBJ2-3,AIGLTGANTDTQY
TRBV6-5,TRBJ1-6,ASSYSMESPLH
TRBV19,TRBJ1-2,ASSISGTGEGYT
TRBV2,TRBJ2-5,ASSTGQGQETQY
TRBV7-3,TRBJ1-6,ASSLTGFNSPLH
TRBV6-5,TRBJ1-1,ASSYFRGGSAEAF
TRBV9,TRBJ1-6,ASSVDPGSNSPLH
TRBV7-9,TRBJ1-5,ATRLGGGRGQPQH
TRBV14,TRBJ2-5,ASSPDRIETQY
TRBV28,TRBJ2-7,ASSQTQGLAGPYEQY
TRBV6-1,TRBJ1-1,ASSEGVVRGPLAF
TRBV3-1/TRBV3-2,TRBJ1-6,ASSQDWTGSSPLH
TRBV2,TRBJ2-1,ASSEEGTSEF
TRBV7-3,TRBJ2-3,ASSLGRAVADTQY
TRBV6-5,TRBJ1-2,ASTATGGYGYT
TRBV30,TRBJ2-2,AWSVRLTGTGELF
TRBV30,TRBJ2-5,AWTSGRQETQY
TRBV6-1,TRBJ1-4,ASSALPGQGAEKLF
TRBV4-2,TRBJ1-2,ASSPHSESGIANYGYT
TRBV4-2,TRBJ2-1,ASTKGQRMRTSGSSPYNEQF
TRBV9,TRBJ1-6,ASSVGGGNSPLH
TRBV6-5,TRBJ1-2,ASSYSDRLDGYT
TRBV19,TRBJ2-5,ASSSLWTGVQETQY
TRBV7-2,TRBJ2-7,ASSSPGRGASYEQY
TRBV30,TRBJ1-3,AWSATVGSGNTIY
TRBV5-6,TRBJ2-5,ASSLRSREEGTQY
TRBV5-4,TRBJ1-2,ASSLRGNYGYT
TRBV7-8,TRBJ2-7,ASSLVWAQPPYEQY
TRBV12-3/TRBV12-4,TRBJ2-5,ASSPRETQY
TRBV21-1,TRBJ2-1,ASSRTGRDGHEQF
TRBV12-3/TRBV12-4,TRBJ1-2,ASSFGTRGYT
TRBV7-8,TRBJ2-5,ASSLGRQTETQY
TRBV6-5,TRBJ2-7,ASSYSGKGRAYEQY
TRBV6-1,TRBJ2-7,ASSEPGLSDEQY
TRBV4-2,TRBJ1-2,ASSAPGAMGYGYT
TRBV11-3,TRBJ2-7,ASSQYTGYEQY
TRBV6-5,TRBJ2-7,ASSSTGGRYEQY
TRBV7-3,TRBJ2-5,ASSSGPLGTQY
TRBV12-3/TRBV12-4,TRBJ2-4,ASSPRDRVYQY
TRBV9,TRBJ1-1,ASSVRDRVFQAF
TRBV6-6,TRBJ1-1,ASSYSGQGKNTEAF
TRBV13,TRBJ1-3,ASSLQGKGGGNTIY
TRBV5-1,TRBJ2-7,ASSRQTSYEQY
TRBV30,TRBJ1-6,AWRQDNSPLH
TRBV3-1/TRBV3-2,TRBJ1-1,ASSQLRGITEAF
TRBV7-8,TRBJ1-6,ASSLDRVVLLGISPLH
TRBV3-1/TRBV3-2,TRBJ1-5,ASSQASGQPQH